The rows below give T cell receptor beta chains drawn from one sample of a study of shared clonotypes between healthy human individuals. Data came from immunoSEQ multiplex PCR; TCRdb stores just in-frame clones and leaves some out. This sample has about 1 million clones; about 74% occur once, and the top ten carry about 1.5%. The sequencing input was memory CD4+ T cells sorted from blood. These receptors were obtained from a man aged 18 to 29 in good health. The CDR3 runs from the conserved cysteine through the conserved F or W. Fields, in order: CDR3 DNA, CDR3 protein, clone size, V gene, D gene, J gene. The D gene is left open where the match is weak. Size values are once, few and many counts, or a class for expanded clones, and some rows have none.

DNA: TGTGCCTGGAGGCTAGCGGGTGGGTGGGAGACCCAGTACTTC
CDR3: CAWRLAGGWETQYF
size: -
V: TRBV30
D: TRBD2
J: TRBJ2-5

DNA: TGTGCCAGCAGCTTGGGTCAGGGTGTTCTTAACTATGGCTACACCTTC
CDR3: CASSLGQGVLNYGYTF
size: -
V: TRBV5-6
D: -
J: TRBJ1-2

DNA: TGTGCCAGCAGCTTAGTAGGCAGCACAGATACGCAGTATTTT
CDR3: CASSLVGSTDTQYF
size: -
V: TRBV7-9
D: -
J: TRBJ2-3

DNA: TGTGCCTGGAGTCGGGGGGGCAACACTGAAGCTTTCTTT
CDR3: CAWSRGGNTEAFF
size: few
V: TRBV30
D: -
J: TRBJ1-1

DNA: TGTGCCATCAGTGGGGGGGGCAGACACAATGAGCAGTTCTTC
CDR3: CAISGGGRHNEQFF
size: -
V: TRBV10-3
D: -
J: TRBJ2-1

DNA: TGTGCCAGCAGTGGGATACTAGCGGGGGGCTCCCAGTACTTC
CDR3: CASSGILAGGSQYF
size: -
V: TRBV6-1
D: TRBD2
J: TRBJ2-5

DNA: TGTGCAAACAGGAGGGTTGATGCGAGCACTGAAGCTTTCTTT
CDR3: CANRRVDASTEAFF
size: -
V: TRBV2
D: -
J: TRBJ1-1

DNA: TGCGCCAGCAGCTTGGACCTCTCCTACAATGAGCAGTTCTTC
CDR3: CASSLDLSYNEQFF
size: -
V: TRBV5-1
D: -
J: TRBJ2-1

DNA: TGTGCCAGCAGCCCAGGGGGGACAGGGCCCTACGAGCAGTACTTC
CDR3: CASSPGGTGPYEQYF
size: -
V: TRBV5-5
D: TRBD1
J: TRBJ2-7

DNA: TGTGCCAGCAGCCTCGGGACACAGAGCAATCAGCCCCAGCATTTT
CDR3: CASSLGTQSNQPQHF
size: -
V: TRBV7-2
D: -
J: TRBJ1-5

DNA: TGTGCCACCAGCAGAGATGGTTCGAACACTGAAGCTTTCTTT
CDR3: CATSRDGSNTEAFF
size: -
V: TRBV15
D: -
J: TRBJ1-1

DNA: TGTGCCAGCTCACCAGACAGGAACTCCTACGAGCAGTACTTC
CDR3: CASSPDRNSYEQYF
size: -
V: TRBV18
D: -
J: TRBJ2-7

DNA: TGTGCCAGACCACTCTTCTCTGGGGCCAACGTCCTGACTTTC
CDR3: CARPLFSGANVLTF
size: -
V: TRBV28
D: -
J: TRBJ2-6

DNA: TGCGCCAGCAGCTCAGCGGGAGGGCCCACAGATACGCAGTATTTT
CDR3: CASSSAGGPTDTQYF
size: -
V: TRBV5-1
D: TRBD2
J: TRBJ2-3

DNA: TGCGCCAGCAGCCAACCGAGACAGGGTCCCACCGGGGAGCTGTTTTTT
CDR3: CASSQPRQGPTGELFF
size: -
V: TRBV4-1
D: TRBD1
J: TRBJ2-2

DNA: TGCGCCAGCAGCCAAGATTGGCGACTAGCGCGGGAGACCCAGTACTTC
CDR3: CASSQDWRLARETQYF
size: few
V: TRBV4-3
D: TRBD2
J: TRBJ2-5

DNA: TGTGCCACCAGCAGGGCTGTAGTTGGGACGAACACCGGGGAGCTGTTTTTT
CDR3: CATSRAVVGTNTGELFF
size: -
V: TRBV15
D: -
J: TRBJ2-2

DNA: TGTGCCTGGACCAAAGACAGGGAGGAGACCCAGTACTTC
CDR3: CAWTKDREETQYF
size: -
V: TRBV30
D: TRBD1
J: TRBJ2-5

DNA: TGTGCCAGCAGTGGAGCCAGGGGGCTATACGAGCAGTACTTC
CDR3: CASSGARGLYEQYF
size: -
V: TRBV2
D: TRBD1
J: TRBJ2-7

DNA: TGTGCCAGCAGAAACCAGGGGGGAGGCAATCAGCCCCAGCATTTT
CDR3: CASRNQGGGNQPQHF
size: -
V: TRBV6-5
D: TRBD1
J: TRBJ1-5

DNA: TGTGCCAGCAGCGTAGACGGAACAAACTATGGCTACACCTTC
CDR3: CASSVDGTNYGYTF
size: -
V: TRBV9
D: -
J: TRBJ1-2

DNA: TGTGCCAGCAGCTTCATGGGACTAGCAGGAGAGACCCAGTACTTC
CDR3: CASSFMGLAGETQYF
size: -
V: TRBV7-2
D: TRBD2
J: TRBJ2-5

DNA: TGTGCCAGCTCACCAGCCCCAAACACCGGGGAGCTGTTTTTT
CDR3: CASSPAPNTGELFF
size: few
V: TRBV18
D: -
J: TRBJ2-2

DNA: TGTGCCAGCAGCTCCGGGACTAGCGGGGGGGCGGAGACCCAGTACTTC
CDR3: CASSSGTSGGAETQYF
size: -
V: TRBV7-3
D: TRBD2
J: TRBJ2-5

DNA: TGTGCCAGCAGTAGGCCGGACCCCCTGTTTTCTGAAGCTTTCTTT
CDR3: CASSRPDPLFSEAFF
size: -
V: TRBV28
D: -
J: TRBJ1-1

DNA: TGTGCCAGCAGTCCCTCGGACAGGGGAGGCTACGAGCAGTACTTC
CDR3: CASSPSDRGGYEQYF
size: -
V: TRBV6-5
D: TRBD1
J: TRBJ2-7

DNA: TGCAGCGTTGCTGGGGGTCGGGCAGGGGAATTACCCACCACCAATGAGCAGTTCTTC
CDR3: CSVAGGRAGELPTTNEQFF
size: -
V: TRBV29-1
D: -
J: TRBJ2-1

DNA: TGCGCCAGCAGCTTGGCGACAGGGGGCACAGATACGCAGTATTTT
CDR3: CASSLATGGTDTQYF
size: -
V: TRBV5-1
D: TRBD1
J: TRBJ2-3

DNA: TGTGCCAGTATTAAAGCCGGGACAGGGAATTCTGAAGCTTTCTTT
CDR3: CASIKAGTGNSEAFF
size: -
V: TRBV19
D: TRBD1
J: TRBJ1-1

DNA: TGTGCCAGCATCAGAGCAGACCCCGGGACTAGCGGAGCCTACGAGCAGTACTTC
CDR3: CASIRADPGTSGAYEQYF
size: few
V: TRBV27
D: TRBD2
J: TRBJ2-7

DNA: TGTGCCAGCAGCTTAGATCTGGGCACCGGGGAGCTGTTTTTT
CDR3: CASSLDLGTGELFF
size: once
V: TRBV11-2
D: -
J: TRBJ2-2

DNA: TGTGCCAGCAGCTTCAAGAGGGGGGACACCGGGGAGCTGTTTTTT
CDR3: CASSFKRGDTGELFF
size: -
V: TRBV11-2
D: -
J: TRBJ2-2

DNA: TGTGCCAGCAGCGCGTTAGCGGGCAGTACCGGGGAGCTGTTTTTT
CDR3: CASSALAGSTGELFF
size: once
V: TRBV11-2
D: TRBD2
J: TRBJ2-2

DNA: TGTGCCAGCACGCCAGGTCTGGTCGAGCAGTACTTC
CDR3: CASTPGLVEQYF
size: -
V: TRBV2
D: -
J: TRBJ2-7

DNA: TGCGCCAGCAGCTTGGAACAGGCGGTTGACGAGCAGTACTTC
CDR3: CASSLEQAVDEQYF
size: few
V: TRBV5-1
D: -
J: TRBJ2-7

DNA: TGTGCCAGCAGTAGGGGAGGGGACACTGAAGCTTTCTTT
CDR3: CASSRGGDTEAFF
size: -
V: TRBV4-2
D: -
J: TRBJ1-1

DNA: TGTGCCAGCAGTGAAAAGACAGGGTCGGGAGTCGAGTCACCCCTCCACTTT
CDR3: CASSEKTGSGVESPLHF
size: -
V: TRBV25-1
D: TRBD1
J: TRBJ1-6

DNA: TGTGCCAGCAGTGCTCTCTACGGGGGGGCAGATACGCAGTATTTT
CDR3: CASSALYGGADTQYF
size: -
V: TRBV6-4
D: TRBD2
J: TRBJ2-3

DNA: TGCGCCAGCAGTGATACAGTTACCGGGGAGCTGTTTTTT
CDR3: CASSDTVTGELFF
size: -
V: TRBV10-1
D: -
J: TRBJ2-2

DNA: TGTGCCAGCAGCCCCAGGTTGGAGGGGGGGACTTTCTTT
CDR3: CASSPRLEGGTFF
size: few
V: TRBV2
D: -
J: TRBJ1-1

DNA: TGCGCCAGCAGCCTCCCGAGGGACCAAGAGACCCAGTACTTC
CDR3: CASSLPRDQETQYF
size: many
V: TRBV4-1
D: -
J: TRBJ2-5

DNA: TGTGCCAGTAGTATAGGGGCCGGGACTAGCATTATAGAGACCCAGTACTTC
CDR3: CASSIGAGTSIIETQYF
size: -
V: TRBV19
D: TRBD2
J: TRBJ2-5

DNA: TGTGCCAGCAGCTTAGTGGGACTTAACGAGCAGTACTTC
CDR3: CASSLVGLNEQYF
size: -
V: TRBV7-2
D: -
J: TRBJ2-7

DNA: TGTGCCTGGAGTGTAGGGACAGGGGGCTCCTACGAGCAGTACTTC
CDR3: CAWSVGTGGSYEQYF
size: -
V: TRBV30
D: TRBD1
J: TRBJ2-7

DNA: TGCGCCAGCAGCCTGGGGTGGACTAGCGGGAGTGGAGAGACCCAGTACTTC
CDR3: CASSLGWTSGSGETQYF
size: -
V: TRBV5-1
D: TRBD2
J: TRBJ2-5

DNA: TGTGCCAGCAGCCCTATGACGCAAGCTGGAAACACCATATATTTT
CDR3: CASSPMTQAGNTIYF
size: few
V: TRBV4-2
D: -
J: TRBJ1-3

DNA: TGTGCCAGCAGCTTAGCCGGGACAGGGGAGCAGTACTTC
CDR3: CASSLAGTGEQYF
size: once
V: TRBV7-8
D: TRBD1
J: TRBJ2-5

DNA: TGTGCCTGGAGTGGGGAAAACAGGGGAGGGCAGCCCCAGCATTTT
CDR3: CAWSGENRGGQPQHF
size: many
V: TRBV30
D: TRBD1
J: TRBJ1-5

DNA: TGTGCCAGCACTCTACTTTCGGGGGGACTGAACACTGAAGCTTTCTTT
CDR3: CASTLLSGGLNTEAFF
size: -
V: TRBV28
D: -
J: TRBJ1-1

DNA: TGCGCCAGCAGCCAAAGATACCCCCCGCCTAGTGATCGTGTCAACAATGAGCAGTTCTTC
CDR3: CASSQRYPPPSDRVNNEQFF
size: -
V: TRBV4-1
D: -
J: TRBJ2-1

DNA: TGTGCCAGCTCACCCTCCGACACGGGGAGTACGCAGTATTTT
CDR3: CASSPSDTGSTQYF
size: few
V: TRBV18
D: -
J: TRBJ2-3

DNA: TGTGCCAGCAGCTTAGATGGACTAGCGGGAGGGTTCGGGGAGCTGTTTTTT
CDR3: CASSLDGLAGGFGELFF
size: few
V: TRBV11-2
D: TRBD2
J: TRBJ2-2

DNA: TGTGCCAGCGGCGTATTCACAGATACGCAGTATTTT
CDR3: CASGVFTDTQYF
size: -
V: TRBV7-3
D: -
J: TRBJ2-3

DNA: TGTGCCAGCTCACAAGGGGCCCTGAACACTGAAGCTTTCTTT
CDR3: CASSQGALNTEAFF
size: -
V: TRBV18
D: -
J: TRBJ1-1

DNA: TGTGCCAGCAGTGCCGGGACAGGGAATTCACCCCTCCACTTT
CDR3: CASSAGTGNSPLHF
size: -
V: TRBV27
D: TRBD1
J: TRBJ1-6

DNA: TGTGCCAGCAGCACCCAGCCGCCGGAGACCCAGTACTTC
CDR3: CASSTQPPETQYF
size: -
V: TRBV5-5
D: -
J: TRBJ2-5

DNA: TGTGCCAGCAGCTCCGGACAGGGTAACGGCTACACCTTC
CDR3: CASSSGQGNGYTF
size: few
V: TRBV7-9
D: TRBD1
J: TRBJ1-2

DNA: TGTGCCAGCTCACCAGGTGCAGATACGCAGTATTTT
CDR3: CASSPGADTQYF
size: -
V: TRBV18
D: -
J: TRBJ2-3

DNA: TGTGCCAGCAGCTTGACGGGGGCGCGATCGCATTCACCCCTCCACTTT
CDR3: CASSLTGARSHSPLHF
size: -
V: TRBV5-6
D: -
J: TRBJ1-6